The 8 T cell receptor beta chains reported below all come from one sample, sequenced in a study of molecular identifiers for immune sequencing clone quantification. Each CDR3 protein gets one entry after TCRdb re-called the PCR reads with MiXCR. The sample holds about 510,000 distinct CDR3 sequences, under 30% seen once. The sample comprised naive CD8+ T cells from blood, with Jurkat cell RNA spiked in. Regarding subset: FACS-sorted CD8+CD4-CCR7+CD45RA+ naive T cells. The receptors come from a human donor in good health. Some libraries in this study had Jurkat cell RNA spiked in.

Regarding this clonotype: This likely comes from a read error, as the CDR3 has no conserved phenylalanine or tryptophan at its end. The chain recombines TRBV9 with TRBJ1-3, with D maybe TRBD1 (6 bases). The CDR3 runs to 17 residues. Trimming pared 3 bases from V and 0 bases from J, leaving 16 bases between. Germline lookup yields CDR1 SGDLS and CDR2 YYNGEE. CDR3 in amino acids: CASSDKTGGNSGNTIYS. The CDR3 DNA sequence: TGTGCCAGCAGCGACAAGACAGGCGGAAACTCTGGAAACACCATATATTCT.

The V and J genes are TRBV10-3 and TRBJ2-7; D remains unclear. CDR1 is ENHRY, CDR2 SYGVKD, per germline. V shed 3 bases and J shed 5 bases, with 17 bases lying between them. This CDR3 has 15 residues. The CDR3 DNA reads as TGTGCCATCAGTGACACCGGGCCCGTTCCCCACGAGCAGTACTTC. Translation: CAISDTGPVPHEQYF.

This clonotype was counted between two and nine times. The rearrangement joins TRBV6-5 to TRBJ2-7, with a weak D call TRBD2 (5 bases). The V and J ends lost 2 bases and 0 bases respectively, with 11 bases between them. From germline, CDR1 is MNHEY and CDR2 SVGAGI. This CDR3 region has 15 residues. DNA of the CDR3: TGTGCCAGCAGTTACGAGAGTGGGAGCTCCTACGAGCAGTACTTC. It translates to CASSYESGSSYEQYF.

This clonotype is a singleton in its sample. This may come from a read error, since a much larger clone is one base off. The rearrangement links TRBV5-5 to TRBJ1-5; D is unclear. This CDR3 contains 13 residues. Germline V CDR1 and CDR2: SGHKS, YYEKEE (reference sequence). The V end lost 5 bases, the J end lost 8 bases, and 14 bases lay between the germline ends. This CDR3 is CASSSGRSEPQHF. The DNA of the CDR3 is TGTGCCAGCAGTTCGGGCCGCTCCGAGCCCCAGCATTTT.

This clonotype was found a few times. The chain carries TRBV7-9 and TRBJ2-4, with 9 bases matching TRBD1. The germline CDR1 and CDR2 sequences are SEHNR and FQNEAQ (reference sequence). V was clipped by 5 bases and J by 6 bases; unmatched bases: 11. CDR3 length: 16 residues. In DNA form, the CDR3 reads TGTGCCAGCAGCCCCCGGCAGGACAGGGGAGGAAACATTCAGTACTTC. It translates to CASSPRQDRGGNIQYF.

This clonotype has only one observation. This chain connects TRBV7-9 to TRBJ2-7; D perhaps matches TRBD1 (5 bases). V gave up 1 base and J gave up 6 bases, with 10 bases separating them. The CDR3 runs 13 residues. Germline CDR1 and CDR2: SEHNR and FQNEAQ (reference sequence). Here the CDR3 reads CASSLGGTVEQYF. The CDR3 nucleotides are TGTGCCAGCAGCTTAGGGGGCACGGTCGAGCAGTACTTC.

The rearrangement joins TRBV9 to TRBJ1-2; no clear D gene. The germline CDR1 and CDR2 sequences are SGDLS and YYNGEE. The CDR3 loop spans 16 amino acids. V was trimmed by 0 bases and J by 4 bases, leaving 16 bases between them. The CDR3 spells CASSVAASPGGYGYTF. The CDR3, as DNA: TGTGCCAGCAGCGTAGCAGCGTCTCCCGGAGGCTATGGCTACACCTTC.

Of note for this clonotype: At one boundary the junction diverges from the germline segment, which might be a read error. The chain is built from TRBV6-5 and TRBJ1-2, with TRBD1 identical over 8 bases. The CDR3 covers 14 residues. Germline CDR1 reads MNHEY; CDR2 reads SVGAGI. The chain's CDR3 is CASSYSMGQDGHTF. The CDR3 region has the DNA TGTGCCAGCAGTTACTCGATGGGACAGGATGGCCACACCTTC.